The 7 T cell receptor beta chains below come from one sample, sequenced in a study of T cell responses to AZD1222 COVID-19 vaccine. Profiled with immunoSEQ multiplex PCR; TCRdb holds only in-frame clones, not every one. The sample includes 95,000 to 120,000 clones, about nine tenths of them seen just once. The sample was peripheral blood, taken on day 0 of MenACWY control vaccination. The origin of the receptors is an adult in good health.

J is TRBJ1-2 and V is TRBV29-1; no clear D gene. Germline V gene lookup returns CDR1 SQVTM and CDR2 ANQGSEA. The CDR3 is 10 amino acids. As DNA, the CDR3 is TGCAACACCGCGGAGGATGGCTACACCTTC. Its protein product is CNTAEDGYTF.

By its share, this clone is medium-sized. J is TRBJ1-1 and V is TRBV10-1; D unclear. V lost 6 bases, J lost 1 base, and 9 bases lay in between. The V gene's germline CDR1 is WNHNN and CDR2 SYGVQD (reference sequence). The CDR3 is made up of 13 amino acids. The CDR3 region has the DNA TGCGCCAGCAGCTCCGACAAGAACACTGAAGCTTTCTTT. It specifies CASSSDKNTEAFF.

The V and J genes are TRBV5-1 and TRBJ2-7; 8 nucleotides match TRBD1. The CDR3 loop spans 15 amino acids. Unmatched junction bases numbered 13, after V lost 4 bases and J lost 7 bases. Germline V gives CDR1 SGHRS, CDR2 YFSETQ. The CDR3 nucleotides are TGCGCCAGCAGCGCCCCAGGGGGCCCCGTTGGAGAGCAGTACTTC. Translating gives CASSAPGGPVGEQYF.

The chain is built from TRBV5-4 and TRBJ2-1; 9 bases are a match to TRBD1. The CDR3 covers 14 residues. With V trimmed by 3 bases and J by 3 bases, 1 base remained unmatched. Germline CDR1 reads SGHNT; CDR2 reads YYREEE (reference sequence). The CDR3 sequence is CASSSGQGYNEQFF. In DNA form, the CDR3 reads TGTGCCAGCAGCTCGGGACAGGGCTACAATGAGCAGTTCTTC.

J is TRBJ2-5 and V is TRBV28; possibly TRBD2 for D (6 bases). This CDR3 spans 16 amino acids. Trimming took 3 bases from V and 5 from J, leaving 19 bases between them. CDR1 MDHEN and CDR2 SYDVKM come from the germline V gene. The CDR3: CASSFGGAVPHETQYF. As DNA, the CDR3 is TGTGCCAGCAGTTTTGGCGGGGCGGTCCCGCATGAGACCCAGTACTTC.

The CDR3 DNA reads TGTGCCACCGGGGCACGGATCTCCTATAATTCACCCCTCCACTTT. Protein sequence: CATGARISYNSPLHF. This rearrangement joins TRBV24-1 to TRBJ1-6; possibly TRBD1 for D (5 bases). Germline V gives CDR1 KGHDR, CDR2 SFDVKD. V was cut by 9 bases and J by 0 bases, with 11 bases left in between. The CDR3 is 15 amino acids.

The chain links TRBV9 to TRBJ1-2, with TRBD1 as a possible D gene (6 bases). Germline V gene data show CDR1 as SGDLS and CDR2 as YYNGEE. The V end lost 3 bases, the J end lost 7 bases, and 16 bases lay between the germline ends. This CDR3 is built from 14 residues. The CDR3 region is CASSAPRGRFGYTF. CDR3 nucleotides: TGTGCCAGCAGCGCCCCCAGGGGTCGGTTTGGCTACACCTTC.